Below are 21 T cell receptor beta chains sequenced from a single sample in a study of blood T cells in healthy people across ages. Primers used in a second PCR of roughly 6 to 11 cycles were a sample-barcoded 5' primer and a J-beta primer mix. TCRdb redid the calling of the 5' RACE reads with MiXCR, one entry per CDR3 protein. Among 700,000 to 950,000 distinct CDR3 sequences, more than 40% were seen once, and the ten largest hold less than 25%. Material for sequencing was blood. Receptors originate from a woman in her sixties or seventies in good health.

The chain employs TRBV7-9 and TRBJ1-4; D perhaps matches TRBD1 (5 bases). Germline CDR1 is SEHNR and CDR2 is FQNEAQ (reference sequence). Trimming left V 4 bases short and J 3 bases short, with 15 bases between. The CDR3 extends over 16 amino acids. The CDR3, as DNA: TGTGCCAGCAGCTCGGGGAGGGGCACACCTAATGAAAAACTGTTTTTT. This codes for CASSSGRGTPNEKLFF.

CDR3 loop: CASRRGIGNTGELFF. DNA for the CDR3: TGTGCCAGCAGGAGGGGTATTGGGAACACCGGGGAGCTGTTTTTT. The genes are TRBV6-1 and TRBJ2-2; D possibly matches TRBD1 or TRBD2 (5 bases each). The CDR3 covers 15 residues. V lost 6 bases and J 1 base, leaving 12 bases between the germline ends. The germline V gene encodes CDR1 MNHNS and CDR2 SASEGT.

This clonotype was seen many times. In nucleotides, the CDR3 is TGTGCCAGCAGTGAACGACAGCTCAATCAGCCCCAGCATTTT. Protein: CASSERQLNQPQHF. This chain uses TRBV2 with TRBJ1-5, with D tentatively TRBD1 (5 bases). V lost 2 bases to trimming and J lost 3 bases, with 8 bases between them. The CDR3 extends over 14 amino acids. Germline V lookup: CDR1 SNHLY, CDR2 FYNNEI.

The rearrangement joins TRBV6-2 or TRBV6-3 to TRBJ2-3; 7 bases map to TRBD2. Germline CDR1 reads MNHEY; CDR2 reads SVGEGT. The CDR3 extends over 14 amino acids. V lost 6 bases and J lost 6; bases outside the gene matches: 9. CDR3 residues: CASRGGRAWDTQYF. DNA of the CDR3: TGTGCCAGCAGAGGAGGGAGGGCCTGGGATACGCAGTATTTT.

This chain uses TRBV7-3 with TRBJ2-1, with TRBD1 matching 9 bases. J lost 0 bases, V lost 5 bases, and 14 bases had no gene match. From germline, CDR1 is SGHTA and CDR2 FQGTGA. The CDR3 extends over 19 amino acids. DNA for the CDR3: TGTGCCAGCAGCCCAAAGGGACAGGGATGCGATAGCTCCTACAATGAGCAGTTCTTC. Its protein is CASSPKGQGCDSSYNEQFF.

A remark on this clonotype: At one end, the junction sequence differs from germline, possibly due to a read error. This chain joins TRBV3-1 and TRBJ1-4; D gene uncertain. The CDR3 length is 15 residues. CDR1 LGHDT and CDR2 YNNKEL come from the germline V gene (reference sequence). CDR3 residues: CASSHEVRSNEQLFF. The CDR3 DNA is TGTGCCAGCAGCCATGAAGTCCGTTCGAATGAACAACTGTTTTTT.

This clonotype was detected only a few times. The V gene is TRBV24-1, the J gene TRBJ2-5; 11 bases fit TRBD2. This CDR3 comprises 14 residues. Germline V gene sequence: CDR1 KGHDR, CDR2 SFDVKD. Trimming cost V 6 bases and J 11 bases; bases outside gene matches: 10. The CDR3 loop is CATSTSGSGNEQYF. The CDR3 DNA reads as TGTGCCACCAGTACTAGCGGGAGTGGGAATGAGCAGTACTTC.

This chain uses TRBV3-1 with TRBJ2-1, with no clear D. Germline lookup yields CDR1 LGHDT and CDR2 YNNKEL (reference sequence). The CDR3 loop spans 18 amino acids. Deletions cut 4 bases from V and 0 bases from J, with 19 bases between. CDR3 nucleotide sequence: TGTGCCAGCAGCCCCACAATAGAGACGCGGAGCTCCTACAATGAGCAGTTCTTC. Amino acids: CASSPTIETRSSYNEQFF.

A note on this clonotype: A much more abundant neighbour one base away suggests this may be a read error. The V and J genes are TRBV6-2 or TRBV6-3 and TRBJ2-1; TRBD2 is a possible D gene (5 bases). Germline V gene lookup returns CDR1 MNHEY and CDR2 SVGEGT. Trimming pared 3 bases from V and 10 bases from J, leaving 13 bases between. CDR3 length: 13 amino acids. The CDR3 region has the DNA TGTGCCAGCAGTTATACTGGGAGATACGAGCAGTTCTTC. Protein: CASSYTGRYEQFF.

The chain links TRBV20-1 to TRBJ2-7; D remains unclear. Per the germline V gene, CDR1 is DFQATT and CDR2 is SNEGSKA (reference sequence). V lost 3 bases to trimming and J lost 7 bases, with 10 bases between them. This CDR3 comprises 11 residues. The CDR3 bases are TGCAGTGCTAGTAATGGGCGGGAGCAGTACTTC. Protein sequence: CSASNGREQYF.

The table lists this clonotype with many counts. The chain joins TRBV5-1 to TRBJ2-7; no clear D. The V gene's germline CDR1 is SGHRS and CDR2 YFSETQ. The V end was cut by 4 bases, the J end by 3 bases, with 14 bases between. This CDR3 contains 14 residues. CDR3 nucleotide sequence: TGCGCCAGCAGCCTGCGAATACATAACTACGAGCAGTACTTC. It codes for CASSLRIHNYEQYF. Drawing the rest from reference TRBV5-1 and TRBJ2-7, the complete variable domain is KAGVTQTPRYLIKTRGQQVTLSCSPISGHRSVSWYQQTPGQGLQFLFEYFSETQRNKGNFPGRFSGRQFSNSRSEMNVSTLELGDSALYLCASSLRIHNYEQYFGPGTRLTVT.

This clonotype was observed once. One end of the junction is discordant with germline, which a read error may explain. The chain combines TRBV10-3 with TRBJ2-7, with 8 bases that match TRBD1. Germline CDR1 is ENHRY and CDR2 is SYGVKD. The length of the CDR3 is 15 residues. This CDR3 is CATSGGQGSYNEQYF. For the CDR3, the DNA is TGTGCCACCAGTGGTGGACAGGGCTCCTACAATGAGCAGTACTTC.

This clonotype was seen a few times. The chain recombines TRBV29-1 with TRBJ2-7; D gene ambiguous. This CDR3 spans 11 amino acids. The V end was cut by 7 bases, the J end by 4 bases, with 11 bases between. Germline V gene sequence: CDR1 SQVTM, CDR2 ANQGSEA. CDR3 sequence: CSGDANYEQYF. CDR3 DNA: TGCAGCGGCGACGCGAATTACGAGCAGTACTTC.

This clonotype has only a few counts. The chain combines TRBV6-2 or TRBV6-3 with TRBJ1-4; D may be TRBD1 (6 bases). This CDR3 is 16 amino acids long. Germline V gives CDR1 MNHEY, CDR2 SVGEGT. With 8 bases removed from V and 0 bases from J, the gap between germline ends came to 16 bases. The CDR3 region has the DNA TGTGCCAGCGGACATTCCGGGACACCAACTAATGAAAAACTGTTTTTT. Protein sequence: CASGHSGTPTNEKLFF.

Points on this clonotype: Just one base apart from a much larger clone, this may be a read error. The chain joins TRBV2 to TRBJ2-1; no clear D gene. The J call could be wrong; TRBJ2-7 is a better fit for the DNA end. Per germline, CDR1 SNHLY and CDR2 FYNNEI. The CDR3 has 13 amino acids. The CDR3 protein is CASSLTPYNEQYF. The CDR3 DNA reads TGTGCCAGCAGTTTAACCCCCTACAATGAGCAGTACTTC.

Concerning this clonotype itself: This may stem from a read error, because a much larger clone lies one nucleotide away. The V gene is TRBV20-1, the J gene TRBJ2-1; TRBD2 matches at 9 bases. The length of the CDR3 is 14 residues. Germline CDR1 reads DFQATT; CDR2 reads SNEGSKA (reference sequence). The CDR3 region is CSVRASGTYNEQFF. The CDR3 DNA reads as TGCAGTGTTAGAGCTAGCGGGACCTACAATGAGCAGTTCTTC.

This clonotype showed up just a few times. The chain employs TRBV9 and TRBJ2-5; D is possibly TRBD1 (5 bases). V lost 0 bases to trimming and J lost 11 bases, with 20 bases between them. The germline gives CDR1 SGDLS, CDR2 YYNGEE. This CDR3 has 15 amino acids. The CDR3 DNA sequence: TGTGCCAGCAGCGTAGGTGCAGGGCAGGACAATGAGCAGTACTTC. Residues: CASSVGAGQDNEQYF.

The rearrangement uses TRBV5-1 and TRBJ2-3; D gene ambiguous. Germline V lookup: CDR1 SGHRS, CDR2 YFSETQ. Trimming removed 3 bases at V and 0 bases at J, with 11 bases between. The CDR3 totals 15 residues. The CDR3 sequence is CASSWIQASTDTQYF. Written as DNA, the CDR3 is TGCGCCAGCAGCTGGATCCAGGCTAGCACAGATACGCAGTATTTT.

The genes are TRBV20-1 and TRBJ2-7; D is uncertain. The V and J ends lost 1 base and 2 bases respectively, with 12 bases between them. The CDR3 runs to 14 residues. Germline V gene lookup returns CDR1 DFQATT and CDR2 SNEGSKA (reference sequence). The CDR3 protein is CSARGAGSPYEQYF. For the CDR3, the DNA is TGCAGTGCTAGAGGGGCAGGTTCCCCCTACGAGCAGTACTTC.

The chain is built from TRBV20-1 and TRBJ1-2; maybe TRBD1 (5 bases). The ends were cut back, 3 bases at V and 4 bases at J, with 18 bases in the middle. Germline values: CDR1 DFQATT, CDR2 SNEGSKA (reference sequence). This CDR3 contains 15 residues. The CDR3 DNA is TGCAGTGCTAGCCCGGGGGGAGCCCTTGGCTATGGCTACACCTTC. Protein: CSASPGGALGYGYTF.

This clonotype appeared a few times. CDR3 amino acids: CASSYSSGSWGYGYTF. Written as DNA, the CDR3 is TGTGCCAGCAGTTACTCTTCGGGGAGCTGGGGCTATGGCTACACCTTC. The J gene is TRBJ1-2, the V gene TRBV6-5; no reliable D call. The V gene lost 0 bases and the J gene lost 4 bases, with 15 bases spanning the gap. This CDR3 comprises 16 residues. Germline-derived CDR1 and CDR2 are MNHEY and SVGAGI.